This T cell receptor (beta chain) comes out of a study of shared clonotypes between healthy human individuals. At the level of the study: The people who gave samples were two women and three men aged 18 to 49.

As defined, naive CD8 cells were CD45RO-negative and positively selected for CCR7, with terminally differentiated effector memory CD45RA+ cells excluded. The CDR3 sequence is 13 residues long. The V gene's germline CDR1 is MNHEY and CDR2 SVGAGI. The V and J ends lost 3 bases and 6 bases respectively, with 9 bases between them. Regarding the study as a whole: Investigators collected only blood, and repertoires in tissues likely differ. Researchers found naive subsets generally carried larger estimated richness than memory subsets.

As originally analysed: Junction-only sequences without quality scores were provided by ImmunoSEQ, so filtering was different. Generated by immunoSEQ multiplex PCR, the TCRdb table keeps only in-frame clones and is missing some. V and J calls and clone size come straight from that table; D and trimming were deduced from the DNA. This table has fewer than 1 million clones, about 96% appearing once. A remark on this clone: Its antigen is unidentified.

Source material: naive CD8+ T cells sorted from blood. V is TRBV6-5 and J is TRBJ1-5; D unresolved. This TCR was sampled from a man under 40 in good health. The CDR3 sequence is CASSYIEGQPQHF. In DNA form, the CDR3 reads TGTGCCAGCAGTTATATAGAAGGTCAGCCCCAGCATTTT.